This TCR beta chain was captured in a study of blood T cell repertoires in COVID-19. Germline V gene lookup returns CDR1 MGHRA and CDR2 YSYEKL. The CDR3 is 16 residues long. J gave up 2 bases and V 2 bases, and 4 bases lay outside the gene matches. Profiled with immunoSEQ multiplex PCR; TCRdb holds only in-frame clones, not every one. The sample consists of 300,000 to 400,000 clones, over 80% of them appearing once. The rearrangement joins TRBV4-1 to TRBJ2-5, with 11 positions matching TRBD2. Sequencing was performed on peripheral blood. The source of this sequence is a man in his thirties or forties with COVID-19, enrolled during active disease. CDR3 region: CASSQWTSGLQETQYF. In DNA form, the CDR3 reads TGCGCCAGCAGCCAATGGACTAGCGGGCTTCAAGAGACCCAGTACTTC.